This T cell receptor beta chain was sequenced during a study of blood T cell repertoires in COVID-19. Study-level background: The United States, Italy and Spain supplied acute and convalescent COVID-19 samples. PBMCs, B-cell-depleted T cells, or T cells were the source of the cDNA or gDNA that made up the material.

This clone was found once. There are 15 residues in the CDR3. Germline assignment: CDR1 KGHDR and CDR2 SFDVKD. Trimming shortened V by 6 bases and J by 2 bases, and 15 bases separated the two germline ends. Original processing methods: Amplification of reference gene primers provided the estimated nucleated cell counts. Profiled with immunoSEQ multiplex PCR; TCRdb holds only in-frame clones, not every one. Clone size and the V and J calls come from that table; the DNA yielded D and trimming. The profile shows a few hundred thousand clones, 86% of them singletons. This chain connects TRBV24-1 to TRBJ2-5, with a possible D match to TRBD1 (6 bases). The sequenced sample was peripheral blood. This receptor was taken from a woman aged 45-59 years with acute or convalescent COVID-19. Here the CDR3 reads CATSHRDTSQETQYF. The CDR3 nucleotides read TGTGCCACCAGTCACAGGGACACATCACAAGAGACCCAGTACTTC.